One sample yielded the 5 T cell receptor beta chains listed below, sequenced in a study of technical replicates of blood from a few donors. Profiled with immunoSEQ multiplex PCR; TCRdb holds only in-frame clones, not every one. The sample contains roughly 80,000 clones, about 88% of which appear only once. Sequenced material: T cells isolated from PBMCs. These receptors were obtained from a human donor in good health.

The chain has TRBV27 and TRBJ2-2; tentatively, D is TRBD1 (6 bases). Per the germline V gene, CDR1 is MNHEY and CDR2 is SMNVEV (reference sequence). There are 17 residues in the CDR3. The V gene lost 2 bases and the J gene lost 7 bases, with 20 bases spanning the gap. CDR3 in amino acids: CASSLLSGAQLFGELFF. CDR3 nucleotides: TGTGCCAGCAGTTTACTCTCAGGGGCCCAGCTGTTCGGGGAGCTGTTTTTT.

The CDR3 DNA follows: TGTGCCAGCAGTTACTTGGTACAGGGTGAAGCTGGCTACACCTTC. It is translated as CASSYLVQGEAGYTF. The chain is built from TRBV6-5 and TRBJ1-2; TRBD1 might be the D (6 bases). Trimming took off 1 base at V and 7 bases at J, with 16 bases between the two ends. The CDR3 sequence is 15 residues long. Germline loops: CDR1 MNHEY, CDR2 SVGAGI.

The rearrangement joins TRBV15 to TRBJ2-1; 7 nucleotides match TRBD2. The CDR3 covers 16 residues. Trimming at V came to 0 bases and at J to 0 bases, leaving 2 bases not matched to a gene. Germline loops: CDR1 LNHNV, CDR2 YYDKDF (reference sequence). The CDR3 DNA sequence: TGTGCCACCAGCAGAGAGGTAGCGGGCTCCTACAATGAGCAGTTCTTC. Translating gives CATSREVAGSYNEQFF.

The sample holds one count of this clone. This rearrangement joins TRBV4-2 to TRBJ2-5; possible D gene TRBD2, 5 bases. Germline V gene sequence: CDR1 LGHNA, CDR2 YNFKEQ. V was pared by 4 bases and J by 2 bases, with 11 bases between. The CDR3 extends over 14 amino acids. The CDR3 spells CASSPSSGQETQYF. The CDR3 DNA reads as TGTGCCAGCAGCCCGAGCTCGGGGCAAGAGACCCAGTACTTC.

The chain has TRBV25-1 and TRBJ1-1; weak D call: TRBD1 (5 bases). This CDR3 is 15 amino acids long. Trimming stripped 7 bases from V and 0 bases from J, with 15 bases between. Per the germline V gene, CDR1 is MGHDK and CDR2 is SYGVNS. CDR3 bases: TGTGCCAGCAAGGGTCAGGGTCTGATGAACACTGAAGCTTTCTTT. Residues: CASKGQGLMNTEAFF.